The 15 T cell receptor beta chains listed next were all sequenced from one sample in a study of CD8 T cells in Susac syndrome. An input of about 0.5 to 1 ug of RNA was subjected to reverse transcription using random hexamers. TCRdb ran MiXCR on the immunoSEQ multiplex PCR reads and lists one entry per CDR3 protein. The sample consists of some 110,000 distinct CDR3 sequences, 96% of them appearing once. Material for sequencing was CD4+ T cells from PBMCs. The receptors shown here come from a human donor with Susac syndrome.

The V and J genes are TRBV19 and TRBJ1-2; D gene unclear. V was cut by 9 bases and J by 8 bases, with 13 bases left in between. Germline CDR1 LNHDA, CDR2 SQIVND (reference sequence). This CDR3 contains 11 residues. CDR3: CASAIDTGYTF. CDR3 in DNA: TGTGCCAGCGCGATCGACACCGGCTACACCTTC.

This clonotype has just one count. The chain links TRBV20-1 to TRBJ2-2, with 7 bases fitting TRBD2. CDR1 and CDR2 (germline): DFQATT, SNEGSKA (reference sequence). The trim removed 6 bases at V and 5 bases at J, leaving 6 bases unmatched. This CDR3 contains 13 residues. The DNA of the CDR3 is TGCAGTGCGCCCAGCGGGGTTACCGGGGAGCTGTTTTTT. Protein product: CSAPSGVTGELFF.

The chain recombines TRBV5-1 with TRBJ2-2; 7 bases are a match to TRBD1. CDR3 size: 14 residues. Germline lookup yields CDR1 SGHRS and CDR2 YFSETQ. After removal of 5 bases from V and 0 bases from J, the junction contained 1 base not matched to a gene. CDR3 sequence (DNA): TGCGCCAGCAGTGGGACAGCGAACACCGGGGAGCTGTTTTTT. Amino acid sequence: CASSGTANTGELFF.

The V gene is TRBV3-1, the J gene TRBJ2-2; 9 bases align to TRBD2. The CDR3 contains 17 residues. Germline assignment: CDR1 LGHDT and CDR2 YNNKEL (reference sequence). J lost 6 bases, V lost 4 bases, and 12 bases had no gene match. The CDR3 bases are TGTGCCAGCAGCCGGGGATTAGCGGGAGCCCAGCCCGGGGAGCTGTTTTTT. Its protein product is CASSRGLAGAQPGELFF.

The CDR3 region has the DNA TGTGCCAGCAGTTTATCGGGAGTAGTGGATGAGCAGTTCTTC. Translation: CASSLSGVVDEQFF. This chain joins TRBV12-3 or TRBV12-4 and TRBJ2-1; perhaps TRBD2 as D (6 bases). The CDR3 spans 14 residues. V was pared by 2 bases and J by 8 bases, with 13 bases between.

A single count supports this clonotype. This sequence joins TRBV29-1 and TRBJ1-1; D unresolved. V gave up 4 bases and J gave up 0 bases, with 9 bases separating them. Germline V gene data show CDR1 as SQVTM and CDR2 as ANQGSEA. The CDR3 contains 13 residues. The CDR3 reads CSVVAGLNTEAFF. As DNA, the CDR3 is TGCAGCGTTGTGGCCGGGTTGAACACTGAAGCTTTCTTT.

This clonotype was picked up one time. The chain has TRBV3-1 and TRBJ1-1, with D tentatively TRBD1 (5 bases). This CDR3 has 14 amino acids. Trimming cost V 3 bases and J 3 bases, with 11 bases left between them. The V gene's germline CDR1 is LGHDT and CDR2 YNNKEL (reference sequence). The CDR3 coding sequence is TGTGCCAGCAGCCAGATCGTGGGGGACACTGAAGCTTTCTTT. This codes for CASSQIVGDTEAFF.

The chain employs TRBV6-2 or TRBV6-3 and TRBJ1-1, with 7 bases matching TRBD1. This CDR3 has 15 amino acids. J was trimmed by 3 bases and V by 5 bases; bases with no gene match: 9. From germline, CDR1 is MNHEY and CDR2 SVGEGT. This CDR3 is CASSPPTGRYTEAFF. In DNA, the CDR3 is TGTGCCAGCAGTCCTCCGACAGGGAGATACACTGAAGCTTTCTTT.

The rearrangement joins TRBV29-1 to TRBJ2-1, with TRBD2 identical over 7 bases. The V gene end was trimmed by 4 bases and the J gene end by 6 bases; junction bases not matched to a gene: 9. Germline V CDR1 and CDR2: SQVTM, ANQGSEA. This CDR3 spans 14 amino acids. CDR3 loop: CSVVTSASINEQFF. CDR3 sequence (DNA): TGCAGCGTTGTTACTAGCGCTTCAATCAATGAGCAGTTCTTC.

The table lists this clonotype with a count of one. This sequence joins TRBV7-2 and TRBJ2-1, with D possibly TRBD1 on 6 matching bases. The V end lost 2 bases, the J end lost 9 bases, and 14 bases lay between the germline ends. The CDR3 spans 14 residues. The germline CDR1 and CDR2 sequences are SGHTA and FQGNSA. The CDR3 DNA is TGTGCCAGCAGCTTAACCCGGACAGCTGGTGAGCAGTTCTTC. This translates into CASSLTRTAGEQFF.

This sequence joins TRBV4-1 and TRBJ2-7; no definite D call. This CDR3 has 12 residues. V lost 1 base to trimming and J lost 3 bases, with 4 bases between them. From germline, CDR1 is MGHRA and CDR2 YSYEKL. CDR3 nucleotide sequence: TGCGCCAGCAGCCAAGCAGGCTACGAGCAGTACTTC. Its protein is CASSQAGYEQYF.

The genes are TRBV7-8 and TRBJ2-1, with 13 bases fitting TRBD2. The CDR3 runs to 16 residues. Trimming cost V 4 bases and J 7 bases; bases outside gene matches: 7. Per germline, CDR1 SGHVS and CDR2 FQNEAQ. The CDR3 nucleotides read TGTGCCAGCAGCTCGAGGACTAGCGGGAGCGGGAATGAGCAGTTCTTC. Encoded protein: CASSSRTSGSGNEQFF.

This clonotype appeared once. The gene calls are TRBV9 and TRBJ1-1; D not resolved. CDR3 length: 12 residues. Germline V lookup: CDR1 SGDLS, CDR2 YYNGEE. V was clipped by 0 bases and J by 4 bases, with 4 bases between them. CDR3 amino acids: CASSVEPTEAFF. The CDR3 bases are TGTGCCAGCAGCGTAGAACCCACTGAAGCTTTCTTT.

This clonotype was picked up one time. The V gene is TRBV20-1, the J gene TRBJ1-2; D may be TRBD1 (6 bases). The CDR3 sequence is 14 residues long. Per germline, CDR1 DFQATT and CDR2 SNEGSKA (reference sequence). V was trimmed by 3 bases and J by 7 bases, leaving 18 bases between them. In DNA form, the CDR3 reads TGCAGTGCTAGCCAGGGGCAGGCCGTATTTGGCTACACCTTC. This encodes CSASQGQAVFGYTF.

This clonotype turned up a few times. The chain couples TRBV29-1 to TRBJ2-7; 7 positions agree with TRBD2. Unmatched junction bases numbered 1, after V lost 4 bases and J lost 1 base. From germline, CDR1 is SQVTM and CDR2 ANQGSEA. This CDR3 region has 12 residues. The CDR3 DNA reads TGCAGCGTTGGGGAGGGGTCCTACGAGCAGTACTTC. Encoded protein: CSVGEGSYEQYF.